The 9 T cell receptor beta chains reported below all come from one sample, sequenced in a study of metastatic and nonmetastatic thyroid tumors. Thyroid surgery had not been preceded by any treatment in any patient. TCRdb redid the clone calls on the PCR reads using MiXCR. The data contain more than 6,000 clones, under 30% of them singletons. Sequences were obtained from tumor tissue. These receptors all come from a female donor with papillary thyroid cancer or a benign thyroid nodule (not recorded which). Some clones in this sample may be carry-over from other donors' samples.

In this sample, this clone is medium-sized. The chain joins TRBV5-1 to TRBJ2-3; possible D gene TRBD2, 6 bases. The CDR3 sequence is 16 residues long. V was clipped by 2 bases and J by 4 bases, with 17 bases between them. Germline-derived CDR1 and CDR2 are SGHRS and YFSETQ. CDR3 nucleotides: TGCGCCAGCAGCTTCGGAGGGTGGGGTAGTTCAGATACGCAGTATTTT. This codes for CASSFGGWGSSDTQYF.

The chain's CDR3 is CASSRGSYEQYF. CDR3 DNA sequence: TGTGCCAGCAGCCGGGGCTCCTACGAGCAGTACTTC. This chain links TRBV14 with TRBJ2-7, with D unclear. CDR1 is SGHDN and CDR2 is FVKESK in the germline V gene. The CDR3 totals 12 residues. Trimming removed 4 bases at V and 0 bases at J, with 4 bases between.

This clone is judged medium-sized. The gene calls are TRBV5-1 and TRBJ2-5, with 12 bases matching TRBD2. V trimming: 0 bases; J trimming: 2 bases; junction bases outside the gene matches: 5. The CDR3 runs 17 residues. Germline V gene lookup returns CDR1 SGHRS and CDR2 YFSETQ. The CDR3 DNA reads TGCGCCAGCAGCTTGGGGACTAGCGGGAACTCTCAAGAGACCCAGTACTTC. This encodes CASSLGTSGNSQETQYF.

This chain uses TRBV6-1 with TRBJ2-1, with D tentatively TRBD1 (5 bases). Germline V gives CDR1 MNHNS, CDR2 SASEGT. The CDR3 length is 14 residues. V was clipped by 3 bases and J by 10 bases, with 16 bases between them. The CDR3 loop is CASSDGSSAGEQFF. CDR3 DNA: TGTGCCAGCAGTGATGGTTCTTCGGCAGGGGAGCAGTTCTTC.

This clone ranks as large. V is TRBV6-1 and J is TRBJ2-2, with D tentatively TRBD1 or TRBD2 (6 bases each). Trimming pared 2 bases from V and 4 bases from J, leaving 14 bases between. The CDR3 spans 16 residues. In germline, CDR1 is MNHNS, CDR2 SASEGT. The CDR3 protein is CASSEPGGISTGELFF. The CDR3 bases are TGTGCCAGCAGTGAACCCGGGGGCATATCCACCGGGGAGCTGTTTTTT.

This clone is deemed medium-sized. The rearrangement uses TRBV7-9 and TRBJ2-3, with D possibly being TRBD2 (5 bases). The CDR3 contains 14 residues. Germline values: CDR1 SEHNR, CDR2 FQNEAQ (reference sequence). Trimming removed 5 bases at V and 3 bases at J, with 12 bases between. The CDR3 nucleotides read TGTGCCAGCAGCCCCAGCGGAGGTACAGATACGCAGTATTTT. It codes for CASSPSGGTDTQYF.

Within the sample, this clone is medium-sized. The J gene is TRBJ2-7, the V gene TRBV19, with 7 positions matching TRBD2. Germline V gene lookup returns CDR1 LNHDA and CDR2 SQIVND (reference sequence). This CDR3 is 14 amino acids long. The ends lost 8 bases at V and 1 base at J; junction bases unmatched: 8. The CDR3 DNA is TGTGCCAGTCAACGGGGGGTTGGGTCCTACGAGCAGTACTTC. It specifies CASQRGVGSYEQYF.

The chain is built from TRBV30 and TRBJ1-2; D is ambiguous. V lost 0 bases to trimming and J lost 4 bases, with 6 bases between them. Germline V CDR1 and CDR2: GTSNPN, SVGIG (reference sequence). This CDR3 has 12 amino acids. This chain's CDR3 is CAWSVWVYGYTF. Here the CDR3 DNA reads TGTGCCTGGAGTGTTTGGGTCTATGGCTACACCTTC.

This clone was detected only a few times. The rearrangement links TRBV6-1 to TRBJ1-2, with 7 positions matching TRBD1. This CDR3 comprises 15 residues. The junction had 5 bases not matched to a gene; V was cut back by 0 bases and J by 4 bases. Germline CDR1 reads MNHNS; CDR2 reads SASEGT. Here the CDR3 reads CASSEAQSGGYGYTF. Here the CDR3 DNA reads TGTGCCAGCAGTGAAGCGCAGTCAGGGGGCTATGGCTACACCTTC.